Shown below are 30 T cell receptor beta chains from a single sample sequenced in a study of cytomegalovirus exposure and HLA in healthy donors. The PCR contained 60 Vbeta and 13 Jbeta primers. Profiling relied on immunoSEQ multiplex PCR, and the TCRdb table lists in-frame clones only, not all of them. Among about 190,000 clones listed, about 80% were seen once. Sequencing was performed on PBMCs. These receptors originate from a woman between 18 and 29 years old in good health and CMV-seropositive.

The rearrangement uses TRBV7-3 and TRBJ1-2; no reliable D call. The CDR3 has 14 amino acids. V lost 2 bases, J lost 8 bases, and 15 bases lay in between. Germline CDR1 and CDR2: SGHTA and FQGTGA. The CDR3 region has the DNA TGTGCCAGCAGCTTAGCCTCTCCCTCCCGGGGCTACACCTTC. Encoded protein: CASSLASPSRGYTF.

This chain uses TRBV27 with TRBJ2-5, with a weak D call TRBD1 (6 bases). The length of the CDR3 is 15 residues. V lost 5 bases and J 5 bases, leaving 18 bases between the germline ends. The germline CDR1 and CDR2 sequences are MNHEY and SMNVEV (reference sequence). Written as DNA, the CDR3 is TGTGCCAGCAGTCCTTGGGGGCCGGCAGAGGAGACCCAGTACTTC. Residues: CASSPWGPAEETQYF.

V gene TRBV5-1 combines with J gene TRBJ1-1; the D gene is possibly TRBD1 (6 bases). Per germline, CDR1 SGHRS and CDR2 YFSETQ. This CDR3 comprises 15 residues. V lost 4 bases, J lost 0 bases, and 13 bases lay in between. This chain's CDR3 is CASSSRTAMNTEAFF. CDR3 DNA: TGCGCCAGCAGCAGTAGGACAGCCATGAACACTGAAGCTTTCTTT.

This chain connects TRBV30 to TRBJ2-7, with 7 positions matching TRBD1. Germline V gene sequence: CDR1 GTSNPN, CDR2 SVGIG (reference sequence). J lost 7 bases, V lost 2 bases, and 8 bases had no gene match. This CDR3 region has 13 residues. The CDR3 sequence is CAWSPTGSGEQYF. Written as DNA, the CDR3 is TGTGCCTGGAGTCCGACAGGGTCTGGAGAGCAGTACTTC.

This rearrangement joins TRBV25-1 to TRBJ2-5; D perhaps matches TRBD2 (5 bases). V lost 3 bases, J lost 4 bases, and 21 bases lay in between. The germline V gene has CDR1 MGHDK and CDR2 SYGVNS. The CDR3 has 17 residues. For the CDR3, the DNA is TGTGCCAGCAGTGATGTAGGCGGGCTGTCGGGTATAGAGACCCAGTACTTC. Translating gives CASSDVGGLSGIETQYF.

In its sample, this clone was seen a few times. This chain uses TRBV30 with TRBJ1-3, with TRBD1 identical over 9 bases. Germline lookup yields CDR1 GTSNPN and CDR2 SVGIG (reference sequence). Germline trimming cut 3 bases from V and 5 bases from J; bases unmatched to any gene: 2. This CDR3 is built from 13 residues. The CDR3: CAWRGTGRNTIYF. In DNA, the CDR3 is TGTGCCTGGAGAGGGACAGGGAGAAACACCATATATTTT. Using reference TRBV30 and TRBJ1-3 for the parts outside the CDR3, the full variable domain is SQTIHQWPATLVQPVGSPLSLECTVEGTSNPNLYWYRQAAGRGLQLLFYSVGIGQISSEVPQNLSASRPQDRQFILSSKKLLLSDSGFYLCAWRGTGRNTIYFGEGSWLTVV.

This CDR3 is CASSVETSGVEQFF. CDR3 coding DNA: TGTGCCAGCAGCGTAGAGACTAGCGGGGTTGAGCAGTTCTTC. The chain employs TRBV9 and TRBJ2-1; 11 bases align to TRBD2. The V and J ends lost 0 bases and 9 bases, in that order; junction bases with no gene match: 2. This CDR3 spans 14 amino acids. Germline V gives CDR1 SGDLS, CDR2 YYNGEE.

CDR3 in amino acids: CASSIGGKLSYEQYF. CDR3 DNA sequence: TGTGCCAGTAGTATAGGCGGCAAGCTCTCCTACGAGCAGTACTTC. The chain combines TRBV19 with TRBJ2-7; no reliable D call. The CDR3 runs to 15 residues. The V and J ends lost 1 base and 0 bases respectively, with 10 bases between them. Looked up from germline, CDR1 is LNHDA and CDR2 is SQIVND (reference sequence).

The gene calls are TRBV7-8 and TRBJ2-2; 11 nucleotides line up with TRBD2. The J segment lost 2 bases and the V segment lost 4 bases, leaving 3 bases of the junction unmatched. The CDR3 has 16 residues. The germline V gene encodes CDR1 SGHVS and CDR2 FQNEAQ. The CDR3 bases are TGTGCCAGCAGCTCTAGCGGGGGGCCAAACACCGGGGAGCTGTTTTTT. Translation gives CASSSSGGPNTGELFF.

The chain uses TRBV7-9 and TRBJ2-5, with D uncertain. CDR1 is SEHNR and CDR2 is FQNEAQ in the germline V gene (reference sequence). This CDR3 comprises 13 residues. Trimming cost V 1 base and J 4 bases, with 7 bases left between them. DNA for the CDR3: TGTGCCAGCAGCTTAGGTGACATAGAGACCCAGTACTTC. It translates to CASSLGDIETQYF. Looking up the rest from reference TRBV7-9 and TRBJ2-5 gives the full variable domain: DTGVSQNPRHKITKRGQNVTFRCDPISEHNRLYWYRQTLGQGPEFLTYFQNEAQLEKSRLLSDRFSAERPKGSFSTLEIQRTEQGDSAMYLCASSLGDIETQYFGPGTRLLVL.

The CDR3 bases are TGTGCCTGGAGTGTACAGGGGCTTGCCGGGGAGCTGTTTTTT. It codes for CAWSVQGLAGELFF. The V call is TRBV30, the J call TRBJ2-2; 7 bases agree with TRBD1. V gave up 0 bases and J gave up 6 bases; unmatched junction bases: 4. Germline V gene data show CDR1 as GTSNPN and CDR2 as SVGIG (reference sequence). The CDR3 has 14 amino acids.

The chain has TRBV11-2 and TRBJ1-1; D remains ambiguous. Trimming cost V 8 bases and J 8 bases, with 12 bases left between them. There are 11 residues in the CDR3. Germline assignment: CDR1 SGHAT and CDR2 FQNNGV. CDR3 nucleotides: TGTGCCAGCTTAATCTACTCCGAAGCTTTCTTT. Translating gives CASLIYSEAFF.

CDR3 nucleotide sequence: TGTGCCAGCAGTTACCAGGGACAGGGTAACGCCTATGGCTACACCTTC. This gives the protein CASSYQGQGNAYGYTF. This chain links TRBV6-5 with TRBJ1-2; 9 bases are shared with TRBD1. Trimming took 2 bases from V and 4 from J; bases not matched to a gene: 8. Germline loops: CDR1 MNHEY, CDR2 SVGAGI. The CDR3 has 16 amino acids.

This sequence joins TRBV2 and TRBJ2-7, with 9 bases fitting TRBD1. V lost 1 base, J lost 6 bases, and 4 bases stayed unmatched. The CDR3 covers 14 residues. Germline lookup yields CDR1 SNHLY and CDR2 FYNNEI. The CDR3 nucleotides read TGTGCCAGCAGTGAAGGGGACAGGGCCCTCGAGCAGTACTTC. Translating gives CASSEGDRALEQYF. Filled out from reference TRBV2 and TRBJ2-7, the complete variable domain reads EPEVTQTPSHQVTQMGQEVILRCVPISNHLYFYWYRQILGQKVEFLVSFYNNEISEKSEIFDDQFSVERPDGSNFTLKIRSTKLEDSAMYFCASSEGDRALEQYFGPGTRLTVT.

As DNA, the CDR3 is TGTGCCAGTAGCCTAACAGGGGACCTAGGTCGGCCCCAGCATTTT. This sequence encodes CASSLTGDLGRPQHF. The V gene is TRBV19, the J gene TRBJ1-5; TRBD1 agrees at 7 bases. The CDR3 has 15 residues. V shed 6 bases, J shed 9 bases, and the junction held 14 bases outside the gene matches. Per the germline V gene, CDR1 is LNHDA and CDR2 is SQIVND (reference sequence).

CDR3 in amino acids: CSPPGPASSGNTIYF. DNA for the CDR3: TGCAGCCCACCTGGCCCGGCTAGCTCTGGAAACACCATATATTTT. The chain links TRBV29-1 to TRBJ1-3; D not resolved. The CDR3 totals 15 residues. V lost 8 bases, J lost 0 bases, and 17 bases lay in between. Germline V gene data show CDR1 as SQVTM and CDR2 as ANQGSEA.

This clone was seen more than once but under ten times. This rearrangement joins TRBV30 to TRBJ1-2; TRBD1 agrees at 9 bases. There are 13 residues in the CDR3. Trimming cost V 1 base and J 8 bases; bases outside gene matches: 5. Looked up from germline, CDR1 is GTSNPN and CDR2 is SVGIG (reference sequence). Here the CDR3 reads CAWSDRGLDGYTF. The CDR3 DNA follows: TGTGCCTGGAGTGACAGGGGGCTGGACGGCTACACCTTC.

About this clone: A read error may account for a junction end that differs from germline. The V and J genes are TRBV7-7 and TRBJ2-5, with 13 positions matching TRBD2. This CDR3 is 17 amino acids long. In germline, CDR1 is SSHAT, CDR2 FNYEAQ (reference sequence). CDR3 DNA sequence: TGTGCTAGCAGCCCTATAGGACTAGCGGGGGCGCCTGGGACCCAGTACTTC. It encodes CASSPIGLAGAPGTQYF.

A few counts support this clone. V usage is TRBV4-3 and J usage is TRBJ2-1; 7 nucleotides align to TRBD1. The CDR3 sequence is 15 residues long. The germline gives CDR1 LGHNA, CDR2 YSLEER. V shed 1 base, J shed 1 base, and the junction held 1 base outside the gene matches. The CDR3 reads CASSQGTGSYNEQFF. The CDR3 DNA follows: TGCGCCAGCAGCCAAGGGACAGGTTCCTACAATGAGCAGTTCTTC.

The chain joins TRBV11-3 to TRBJ1-1, with D perhaps matching TRBD1 (5 bases). Between the trimmed V and J ends, which lost 5 bases and 5 bases, there was a span of 6 bases. Germline CDR1 reads SGHNT; CDR2 reads YENEEA. The CDR3 covers 11 residues. CDR3 loop: CASSKGTEAFF. The CDR3 nucleotides read TGTGCCAGCAGCAAGGGGACTGAAGCTTTCTTT.

This clone showed up just a few times. V gene TRBV6-1 combines with J gene TRBJ1-4, with D perhaps TRBD1 (5 bases). V was shortened by 6 bases and J by 8 bases, with 19 bases between the two germline ends. Germline CDR1 MNHNS, CDR2 SASEGT. This CDR3 region has 15 residues. For the CDR3, the DNA is TGTGCCAGCAGGGGGGGGAGCACTCAGGCGGAAAAACTGTTTTTT. This encodes CASRGGSTQAEKLFF.

This clone was seen a handful of times. The chain joins TRBV4-1 to TRBJ2-7; a possible D gene is TRBD2 (5 bases). Germline CDR1 reads MGHRA; CDR2 reads YSYEKL. The CDR3 has 16 amino acids. The V end lost 0 bases, the J end lost 3 bases, and 15 bases lay between the germline ends. The CDR3 nucleotides are TGCGCCAGCAGCCAAGATCCCCGGCGGGTCCACTACGAGCAGTACTTC. Translating it yields CASSQDPRRVHYEQYF.

This clone was seen more than once but under ten times. In nucleotides, the CDR3 is TGTGCCAGCAGCCCGGACAGGGCGAGATCACCCCTCCACTTT. Translation gives CASSPDRARSPLHF. The chain has TRBV5-4 and TRBJ1-6, with 8 bases that match TRBD1. The CDR3 runs 14 residues. Germline trimming cut 4 bases from V and 10 bases from J; bases unmatched to any gene: 7. Germline CDR1 and CDR2: SGHNT and YYREEE (reference sequence).

The V gene is TRBV5-6, the J gene TRBJ2-1; 11 nucleotides line up with TRBD2. J lost 5 bases, V lost 4 bases, and 11 bases had no gene match. The CDR3 totals 17 residues. Per the germline V gene, CDR1 is SGHDT and CDR2 is YYEEEE. CDR3 sequence: CASSIRSTSGVHNEQFF. CDR3 in DNA: TGTGCCAGCAGCATCAGATCGACTAGCGGGGTTCACAATGAGCAGTTCTTC.

The chain carries TRBV5-1 and TRBJ2-7; 7 bases agree with TRBD1. Losses at the gene ends were 0 bases for V and 4 bases for J; bases not matched to a gene: 4. CDR1 is SGHRS, CDR2 YFSETQ, per germline. This CDR3 comprises 14 residues. CDR3 in DNA: TGCGCCAGCAGCTTGGGACAGGGAAGTTACGAGCAGTACTTC. As protein: CASSLGQGSYEQYF.

The chain combines TRBV9 with TRBJ1-2; possible D gene TRBD1, 5 bases. CDR3 length: 13 amino acids. The germline V gene encodes CDR1 SGDLS and CDR2 YYNGEE. V was trimmed by 5 bases and J by 3 bases, leaving 11 bases between them. The CDR3 spells CASRGGMDYGYTF. The CDR3 DNA is TGTGCCAGCAGGGGGGGAATGGACTATGGCTACACCTTC.

This clone has only one observation. The V and J genes are TRBV7-9 and TRBJ2-7; 9 bases are shared with TRBD1. The CDR3 consists of 17 residues. Germline assignment: CDR1 SEHNR and CDR2 FQNEAQ (reference sequence). J lost 3 bases, V lost 5 bases, and 14 bases had no gene match. CDR3 residues: CASSPLPGTGYHYEQYF. CDR3 DNA sequence: TGTGCCAGCAGCCCACTCCCCGGGACAGGGTATCACTACGAGCAGTACTTC.

V is TRBV2 and J is TRBJ1-4, with 8 positions matching TRBD1. CDR3 length: 15 amino acids. Unmatched junction bases numbered 9, after V lost 4 bases and J lost 8 bases. CDR1 and CDR2 (germline): SNHLY, FYNNEI. The CDR3 DNA reads TGTGCCAGCAGTGTTCAGGACAGGGTTGGGGAAAAACTGTTTTTT. This sequence encodes CASSVQDRVGEKLFF. The full variable domain, in which reference TRBV2 and TRBJ1-4 provide the parts outside the CDR3, is EPEVTQTPSHQVTQMGQEVILRCVPISNHLYFYWYRQILGQKVEFLVSFYNNEISEKSEIFDDQFSVERPDGSNFTLKIRSTKLEDSAMYFCASSVQDRVGEKLFFGSGTQLSVL.

The chain uses TRBV5-1 and TRBJ2-7; TRBD2 might be the D (9 bases). Trimming left V 6 bases short and J 3 bases short, with 25 bases between. The CDR3 length is 17 residues. CDR1 is SGHRS and CDR2 is YFSETQ in the germline V gene. CDR3 sequence: CASTQGGTTSGFYEQYF. The DNA of the CDR3 is TGCGCCAGCACACAGGGGGGGACTACTAGCGGGTTCTACGAGCAGTACTTC.

This sequence joins TRBV7-9 and TRBJ2-7; 7 positions agree with TRBD1. From germline, CDR1 is SEHNR and CDR2 FQNEAQ (reference sequence). V shed 5 bases and J 2 bases; nucleotides not matched to a gene: 6. This CDR3 spans 14 amino acids. The CDR3 region has the DNA TGTGCCAGCAGCCGAGACAGGGTTCCCTACGAGCAGTACTTC. This encodes CASSRDRVPYEQYF. The variable domain in full, with the rest retrieved from reference TRBV7-9 and TRBJ2-7, is DTGVSQNPRHKITKRGQNVTFRCDPISEHNRLYWYRQTLGQGPEFLTYFQNEAQLEKSRLLSDRFSAERPKGSFSTLEIQRTEQGDSAMYLCASSRDRVPYEQYFGPGTRLTVT.